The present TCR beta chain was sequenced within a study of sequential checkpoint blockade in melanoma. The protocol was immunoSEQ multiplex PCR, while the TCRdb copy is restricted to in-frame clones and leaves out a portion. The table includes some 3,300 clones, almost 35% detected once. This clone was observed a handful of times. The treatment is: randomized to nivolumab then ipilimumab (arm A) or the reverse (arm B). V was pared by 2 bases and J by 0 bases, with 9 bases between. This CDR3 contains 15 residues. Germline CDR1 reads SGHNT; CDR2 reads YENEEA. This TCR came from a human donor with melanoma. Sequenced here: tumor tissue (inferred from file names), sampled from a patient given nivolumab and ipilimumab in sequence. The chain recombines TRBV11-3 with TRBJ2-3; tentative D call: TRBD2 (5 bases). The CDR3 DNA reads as TGTGCCAGCAGCTTAAGGCGGGCCAGCACAGATACGCAGTATTTT. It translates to CASSLRRASTDTQYF.